A selection of T cell receptor beta chains follows, all from one sample in a study of T-cell memory formation after mild COVID-19. TCRdb independently ran MiXCR on the 5' RACE reads; one entry per CDR3 protein. This table holds roughly 400,000 distinct CDR3 sequences, 20% to 25% found once. Sequencing was carried out using PBMCs or a T cell subset sorted from them (not recorded which). The receptor source for this set is an adult woman who had mild COVID-19 (a few samples of this study predate the infection). Cell type and time point are not known. The CDR3 runs from the conserved cysteine through the conserved F or W. The D gene is left open where the match is weak. The size field is filled for only some rows; it gives once, few, many or a size class.

D: TRBD1
size: NA
J: TRBJ1-5
V: TRBV6-5
DNA: TGTGCCAGCAAGGGACAGGGTTATAATCAGTCCCAGCATTTT
CDR3: CASKGQGYNQSQHF

D: NA
size: NA
J: TRBJ2-3
V: TRBV7-9
DNA: TGTGCCAGCAGCTTAAGTTTGGGCACAGATACGCAGTATTTT
CDR3: CASSLSLGTDTQYF

D: NA
size: NA
J: TRBJ1-1
V: TRBV18
DNA: TGTGCCAGCTCATTAAACAGGGCTGGCACTGAAGCTTTCTTT
CDR3: CASSLNRAGTEAFF

D: TRBD1
size: NA
J: TRBJ2-3
V: TRBV10-3
DNA: TGTGCCATCACTGAGACAGGGGGCCCGAGCACAGATACGCAGTATTTT
CDR3: CAITETGGPSTDTQYF

D: TRBD1
size: NA
J: TRBJ2-7
V: TRBV30
DNA: TGTGCCTGGAGGGCGGGACAGGGTGCTCACGAGCAGTACTTC
CDR3: CAWRAGQGAHEQYF

D: TRBD2
size: NA
J: TRBJ2-7
V: TRBV6-5
DNA: TGTGCCAGCAGTTACTCTGGCCTAGCGGGTAAAGAGCAGTACTTC
CDR3: CASSYSGLAGKEQYF

D: NA
size: NA
J: TRBJ1-5
V: TRBV6-2/TRBV6-3
DNA: TGTGCCAGCAGTTTCGTACTCCTCACCCCCCGGGACCGTGAGCTCGGTCAGCCCCAGCATTTT
CDR3: CASSFVLLTPRDRELGQPQHF

D: NA
size: NA
J: TRBJ1-1
V: TRBV7-9
DNA: TGTGCCAGCAGCGTGGTTGTGGCATCTGAAGCTTTCTTT
CDR3: CASSVVVASEAFF

D: TRBD2
size: few
J: TRBJ2-1
V: TRBV2
DNA: TGTGCCAGCAGTGATGCCAGCGGGGGGGCCCGGTCCTACAATGAGCAGTTCTTC
CDR3: CASSDASGGARSYNEQFF

D: TRBD1
size: NA
J: TRBJ2-1
V: TRBV10-3
DNA: TGTGCCATCAGTGAGGGACAGGGATTCTACAATGAGCAGTTCTTC
CDR3: CAISEGQGFYNEQFF

D: TRBD2
size: once
J: TRBJ2-1
V: TRBV6-1
DNA: TGTGCCAGCAGGAGGGCGGGGGTATCCTACGATGAGCAGTTCTTC
CDR3: CASRRAGVSYDEQFF

D: NA
size: NA
J: TRBJ1-2
V: TRBV11-3
DNA: TGTGCCAGCAGCTTAGTAGGGGGAAGAGGCTACACCTTC
CDR3: CASSLVGGRGYTF

D: TRBD1
size: NA
J: TRBJ1-5
V: TRBV6-6
DNA: TGTGCCAGCAGTTCCCAGGGGGCGGACCAGCCCCAGCATTTT
CDR3: CASSSQGADQPQHF

D: NA
size: few
J: TRBJ1-2
V: TRBV30
DNA: TGTGCCTGGAGTGTATCACAGGGCTATGGCTACACCTTC
CDR3: CAWSVSQGYGYTF

D: NA
size: many
J: TRBJ1-1
V: TRBV20-1
DNA: TGCAGTGCCCCAGTTGGGGGGCCGGGGACTGAAGCTTTCTTT
CDR3: CSAPVGGPGTEAFF

D: TRBD1
size: NA
J: TRBJ1-5
V: TRBV5-8
DNA: TGTGCCAGCAGCTTGGCCGGGACAGGACATGGGGCCCAGCATTTT
CDR3: CASSLAGTGHGAQHF